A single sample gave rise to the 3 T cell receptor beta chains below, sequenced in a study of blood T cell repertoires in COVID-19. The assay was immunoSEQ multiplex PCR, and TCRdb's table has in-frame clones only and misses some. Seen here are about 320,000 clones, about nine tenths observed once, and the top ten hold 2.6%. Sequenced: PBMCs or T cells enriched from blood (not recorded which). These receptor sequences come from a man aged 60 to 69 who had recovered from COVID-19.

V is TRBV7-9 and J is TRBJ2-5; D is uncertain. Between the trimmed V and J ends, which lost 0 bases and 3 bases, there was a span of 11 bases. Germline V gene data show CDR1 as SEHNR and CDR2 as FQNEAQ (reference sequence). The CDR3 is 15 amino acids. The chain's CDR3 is CASSLAGRVKETQYF. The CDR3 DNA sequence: TGTGCCAGCAGCTTAGCGGGCAGAGTAAAAGAGACCCAGTACTTC.

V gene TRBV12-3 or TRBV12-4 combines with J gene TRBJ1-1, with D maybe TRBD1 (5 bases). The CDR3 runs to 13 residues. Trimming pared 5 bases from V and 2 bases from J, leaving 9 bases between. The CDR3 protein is CASSQQANTEAFF. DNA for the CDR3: TGTGCCAGCAGTCAACAGGCTAACACTGAAGCTTTCTTT.

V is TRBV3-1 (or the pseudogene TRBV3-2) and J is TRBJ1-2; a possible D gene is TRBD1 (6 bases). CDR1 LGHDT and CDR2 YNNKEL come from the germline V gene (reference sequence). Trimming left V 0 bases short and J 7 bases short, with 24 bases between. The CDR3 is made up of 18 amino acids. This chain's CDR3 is CASSQDHPTSGHTGGYTF. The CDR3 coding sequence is TGTGCCAGCAGCCAAGACCACCCTACTTCGGGACATACGGGTGGCTACACCTTC.